What follows are 9 T cell receptor beta chains derived from one specimen sequenced in a study of T cell repertoires in cytomegalovirus infection. Using its own MiXCR run on the reads, TCRdb lists one record per CDR3 protein. Altogether 800,000 to 950,000 distinct CDR3 sequences are present, around a third being singletons, with the ten largest covering approximately 13%. No antigen is known for these receptors. The material sequenced was cultured CD8+ T cells from PBMCs, taken from culture after CMV antigen stimulation. The receptors come from a human donor in good health (CMV status not recorded). Some clones in this sample may be carry-over from other donors' samples.

V is TRBV10-3 and J is TRBJ2-2; D may be TRBD2 (6 bases). The V gene lost 11 bases and the J gene lost 0 bases, with 16 bases spanning the gap. Germline V gene lookup returns CDR1 ENHRY and CDR2 SYGVKD. The CDR3 length is 15 residues. The DNA of the CDR3 is TGTGCCGCCTGGGGGGTGCGCTCGAACACCGGGGAGCTGTTTTTT. Encoded protein: CAAWGVRSNTGELFF.

This clonotype was counted between two and nine times. This chain links TRBV6-1 with TRBJ1-5; D not certain. CDR1 is MNHNS, CDR2 SASEGT, per germline. The CDR3 contains 14 residues. Trimming took off 2 bases at V and 3 bases at J, with 8 bases between the two ends. The CDR3 DNA reads as TGTGCCAGCAGTGAAACATTGGCCAATCAGCCCCAGCATTTT. Amino acid sequence: CASSETLANQPQHF.

At least ten counts were recorded for this clonotype. V usage is TRBV6-2 or TRBV6-3 and J usage is TRBJ1-2, with D unresolved. The CDR3 length is 14 residues. The germline gives CDR1 MNHEY, CDR2 SVGEGT. Trimming shortened V by 5 bases and J by 5 bases, and 15 bases separated the two germline ends. CDR3: CASSPWQADYGYTF. DNA of the CDR3: TGTGCCAGCAGTCCTTGGCAGGCCGATTATGGCTACACCTTC.

This clonotype has just a few counts. The DNA of the CDR3 is TGTGCCAGCAGTTTTATCGGCAACCTCGAGCAGTACTTC. The encoded protein is CASSFIGNLEQYF. The chain uses TRBV27 and TRBJ2-7; no definite D call. Germline CDR1 reads MNHEY; CDR2 reads SMNVEV (reference sequence). V dropped 3 bases and J dropped 6 bases, with 12 bases sitting between them. This CDR3 contains 13 residues.

A few counts support this clonotype. The chain has TRBV13 and TRBJ2-3; D remains unclear. This CDR3 has 16 residues. The germline V gene has CDR1 PRHDT and CDR2 FYEKMQ (reference sequence). Deletions cut 4 bases from V and 4 bases from J, with 18 bases between. CDR3 nucleotides: TGTGCCAGCAGCTCCCCACGGTCGGATAGGGCAGATACGCAGTATTTT. Translated, it gives CASSSPRSDRADTQYF.

This clonotype was counted at least ten times. The gene calls are TRBV12-3 or TRBV12-4 and TRBJ1-5, with D maybe TRBD1 (6 bases). V dropped 2 bases and J dropped 3 bases, with 8 bases sitting between them. The CDR3 is 14 amino acids. Here the CDR3 DNA reads TGTGCCAGCAGTTTAAACAGGGTCAATCAGCCCCAGCATTTT. Protein sequence: CASSLNRVNQPQHF.

This clonotype showed up just a few times. The gene calls are TRBV7-3 and TRBJ2-1; D might be TRBD1 (6 bases). Germline V gives CDR1 SGHTA, CDR2 FQGTGA. There are 18 residues in the CDR3. V was clipped by 1 base and J by 5 bases, with 21 bases between them. CDR3 bases: TGTGCCAGCAGCTTAAATCCAGGACAGAGTACAAGAAACAATGAGCAGTTCTTC. Its translation: CASSLNPGQSTRNNEQFF.

The chain combines TRBV4-1 with TRBJ1-1; TRBD1 aligns across 7 bases. The V gene's germline CDR1 is MGHRA and CDR2 YSYEKL. Trimming at V came to 3 bases and at J to 4 bases, leaving 5 bases not matched to a gene. CDR3 length equals 14 residues. Written as DNA, the CDR3 is TGCGCCAGCAGCCACCTTCAGGGGGGCACTGAAGCTTTCTTT. It specifies CASSHLQGGTEAFF.

The chain is built from TRBV12-3 or TRBV12-4 and TRBJ2-7; a possible D gene is TRBD2 (5 bases). The ends were cut back, 6 bases at V and 1 base at J, with 16 bases in the middle. The CDR3 contains 15 residues. The CDR3 DNA reads as TGTGCCAGCAGCCCAGGCGGGTCGGAGTCCTACGAGCAGTACGTC. It specifies CASSPGGSESYEQYV.